This T cell receptor (beta chain) appears in the sequencing data of a study of shared clonotypes between healthy human individuals. At the level of the study: The study used three CD4 naive, three CD4 memory, two CD8 naive and one CD8 memory plate per donor.

Clones were sequenced by immunoSEQ multiplex PCR, and TCRdb holds only the in-frame ones, with some missing. The sample gives approximately 1.5 million clones, approximately 98.5% of which show up once; about 0.4% is in the top ten. The germline CDR1 and CDR2 sequences are MDHEN and SYDVKM. CDR3 size: 11 residues. The V gene lost 2 bases and the J gene lost 12 bases, with 8 bases spanning the gap. Sequencing was done on a sample of naive CD4+ T cells sorted from blood. Subset here: CD45RA+ positively selected. The clonotype comes from a man under 40 in good health. V gene TRBV28 combines with J gene TRBJ2-1; TRBD2 might be the D (6 bases). CDR3 DNA: TGTGCCAGCAGTTTAGGAGGGCGGCAGTTCTTC. Translated, it gives CASSLGGRQFF.